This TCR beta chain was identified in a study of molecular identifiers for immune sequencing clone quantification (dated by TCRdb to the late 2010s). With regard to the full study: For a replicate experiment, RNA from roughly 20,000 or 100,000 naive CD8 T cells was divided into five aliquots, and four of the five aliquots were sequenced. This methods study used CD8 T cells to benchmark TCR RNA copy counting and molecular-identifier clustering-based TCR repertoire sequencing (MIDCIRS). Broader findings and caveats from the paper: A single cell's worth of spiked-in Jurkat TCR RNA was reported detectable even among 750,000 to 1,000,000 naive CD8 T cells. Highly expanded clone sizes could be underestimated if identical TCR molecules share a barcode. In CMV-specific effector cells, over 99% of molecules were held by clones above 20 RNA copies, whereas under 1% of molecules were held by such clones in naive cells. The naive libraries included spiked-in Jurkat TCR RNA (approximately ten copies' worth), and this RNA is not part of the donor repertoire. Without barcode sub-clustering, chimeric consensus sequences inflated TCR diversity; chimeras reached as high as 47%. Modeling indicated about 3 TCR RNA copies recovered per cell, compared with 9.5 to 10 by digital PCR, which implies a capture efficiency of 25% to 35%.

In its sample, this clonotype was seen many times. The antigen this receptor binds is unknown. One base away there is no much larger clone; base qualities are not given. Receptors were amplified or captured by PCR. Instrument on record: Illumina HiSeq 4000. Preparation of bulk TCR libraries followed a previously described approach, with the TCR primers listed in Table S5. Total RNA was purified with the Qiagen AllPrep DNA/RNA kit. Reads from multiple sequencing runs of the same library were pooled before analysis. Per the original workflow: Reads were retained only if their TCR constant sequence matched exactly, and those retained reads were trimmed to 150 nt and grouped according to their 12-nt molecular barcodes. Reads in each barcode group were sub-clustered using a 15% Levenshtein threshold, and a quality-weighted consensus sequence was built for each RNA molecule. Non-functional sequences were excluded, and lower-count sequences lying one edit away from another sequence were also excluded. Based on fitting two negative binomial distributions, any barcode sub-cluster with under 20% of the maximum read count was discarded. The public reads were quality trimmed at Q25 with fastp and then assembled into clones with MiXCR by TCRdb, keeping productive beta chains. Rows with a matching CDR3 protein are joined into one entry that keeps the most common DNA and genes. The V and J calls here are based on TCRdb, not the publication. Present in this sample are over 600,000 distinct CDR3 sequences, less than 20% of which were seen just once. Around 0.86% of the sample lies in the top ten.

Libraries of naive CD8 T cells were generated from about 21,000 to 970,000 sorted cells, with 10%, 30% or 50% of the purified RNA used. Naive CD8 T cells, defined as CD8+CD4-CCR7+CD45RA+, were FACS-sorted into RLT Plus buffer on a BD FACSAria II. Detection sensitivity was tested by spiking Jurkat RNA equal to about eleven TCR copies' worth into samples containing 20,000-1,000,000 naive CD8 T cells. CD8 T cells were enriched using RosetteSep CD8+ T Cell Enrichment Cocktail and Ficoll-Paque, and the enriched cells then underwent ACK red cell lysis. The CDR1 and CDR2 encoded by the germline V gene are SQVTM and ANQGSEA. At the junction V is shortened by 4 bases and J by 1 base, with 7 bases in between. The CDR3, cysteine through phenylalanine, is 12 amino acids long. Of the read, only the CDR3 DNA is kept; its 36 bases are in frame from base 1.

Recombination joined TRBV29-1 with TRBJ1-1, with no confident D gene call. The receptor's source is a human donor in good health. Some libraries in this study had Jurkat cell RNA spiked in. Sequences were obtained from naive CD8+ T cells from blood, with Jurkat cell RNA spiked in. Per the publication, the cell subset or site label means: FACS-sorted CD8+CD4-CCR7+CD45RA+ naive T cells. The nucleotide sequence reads TGCAGCGTTGTAGGGCCGAACACTGAAGCTTTCTTT. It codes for CSVVGPNTEAFF.